The next 10 T cell receptor beta chains were all read from a single sample in a study of human T cells and chemical hapten exposure. The time point is: pre-sensitization, week 0. Sample treatment: therapeutic diphenylcyclopropenone sensitization with weekly scalp DPC. One entry per CDR3 protein results from TCRdb running MiXCR on the RACE reads. The profile shows around 180,000 distinct CDR3 sequences, under 35% of them singletons. The sequences come from whole blood, collected in connection with sensitization to the hapten diphenylcyclopropenone (DPC). These receptors all stem from a woman aged 25 to 45 with alopecia areata. Some clones in this sample may be carry-over from other donors' samples.

The table lists this clonotype with a few counts. The gene calls are TRBV28 and TRBJ1-5; D may be TRBD1 (5 bases). Germline V gene data show CDR1 as MDHEN and CDR2 as SYDVKM. There are 16 residues in the CDR3. The V end was cut by 2 bases, the J end by 0 bases, with 11 bases between. CDR3 nucleotides: TGTGCCAGCAGTTTAGTCCGGGGGACTAGCAATCAGCCCCAGCATTTT. Translated: CASSLVRGTSNQPQHF.

This clonotype was counted between two and nine times. The chain joins TRBV6-2 or TRBV6-3 to TRBJ1-1; D not resolved. Trimming left V 7 bases short and J 4 bases short, with 16 bases between. CDR1 MNHEY and CDR2 SVGEGT come from the germline V gene. This CDR3 comprises 14 residues. The CDR3 nucleotides are TGTGCCAGCATCATAGGACGGTCTTTCACTGAAGCTTTCTTT. This codes for CASIIGRSFTEAFF.

This clonotype was seen a handful of times. The chain is built from TRBV28 and TRBJ1-4; no clear D gene. Between the trimmed V and J ends, which lost 8 bases and 0 bases, there was a span of 7 bases. This CDR3 region has 13 residues. CDR1 and CDR2 from the germline V gene are MDHEN and SYDVKM. CDR3 nucleotides: TGTGCCAGCCTCAAAGCAACTAATGAAAAACTGTTTTTT. It translates to CASLKATNEKLFF. The whole variable domain, remainder taken from reference TRBV28 and TRBJ1-4, is DVKVTQSSRYLVKRTGEKVFLECVQDMDHENMFWYRQDPGLGLRLIYFSYDVKMKEKGDIPEGYSVSREKKERFSLILESASTNQTSMYLCASLKATNEKLFFGSGTQLSVL.

The chain recombines TRBV28 with TRBJ2-5; 7 bases match TRBD1. Germline values: CDR1 MDHEN, CDR2 SYDVKM. The CDR3 sequence is 13 residues long. The V segment lost 8 bases and the J segment 2 bases; nucleotides outside the gene matches: 5. In DNA form, the CDR3 reads TGTGCCAGCGGATCGGGACAGCAAGAGACCCAGTACTTC. Its protein product is CASGSGQQETQYF.

The genes are TRBV5-6 and TRBJ2-5; D gene unclear. The V and J ends lost 5 bases and 2 bases respectively, with 19 bases between them. Germline-derived CDR1 and CDR2 are SGHDT and YYEEEE. The CDR3 length is 16 residues. CDR3 sequence (DNA): TGTGCCAGCAGTTACGTAGGGCAGGCACTTCAAGAGACCCAGTACTTC. Translating gives CASSYVGQALQETQYF.

A word on this clonotype: The conserved phenylalanine or tryptophan normally closing the CDR3 is absent here, so this likely arose from a read error. Because the CDR3's place on the DNA is in doubt, the DNA is left out and the CDR3 is given as listed by TCRdb. The chain employs TRBV6-1 and TRBJ2-1; TRBD2 reflects the table's D call only, with no check against the DNA. Germline values: CDR1 MNHNS, CDR2 SASEGT. The CDR3 numbers 14 amino acids, ends counted. Here the CDR3 reads CASSEARLAGPSFS.

The gene calls are TRBV28 and TRBJ2-1; D gene unclear. Germline CDR1 reads MDHEN; CDR2 reads SYDVKM. V was clipped by 6 bases and J by 0 bases, with 9 bases between them. The CDR3 length is 14 residues. The CDR3 DNA reads TGTGCCAGCAGACGCACTAACTCCTACAATGAGCAGTTCTTC. Amino acid sequence: CASRRTNSYNEQFF.

This clonotype has more than one count but fewer than ten. This rearrangement joins TRBV28 to TRBJ2-2; D unclear. V lost 2 bases, J lost 3 bases, and 4 bases lay in between. Per the germline V gene, CDR1 is MDHEN and CDR2 is SYDVKM. There are 13 residues in the CDR3. In nucleotides, the CDR3 is TGTGCCAGCAGTTTACCCCACACCGGGGAGCTGTTTTTT. This sequence encodes CASSLPHTGELFF.

The chain carries TRBV24-1 and TRBJ2-1; perhaps TRBD1 as D (5 bases). Looked up from germline, CDR1 is KGHDR and CDR2 is SFDVKD. There are 18 residues in the CDR3. Trimming took 1 base from V and 0 from J, leaving 15 bases between them. CDR3: CATSDLGVDSSSYNEQFF. Here the CDR3 DNA reads TGTGCCACCAGTGATTTAGGGGTCGACAGTAGCTCCTACAATGAGCAGTTCTTC.

The chain carries TRBV5-1 and TRBJ2-5; D is unresolved. Germline V gives CDR1 SGHRS, CDR2 YFSETQ. Trimming removed 0 bases from V and 2 bases from J, with 14 bases in between. CDR3 size: 16 residues. As DNA, the CDR3 is TGCGCCAGCAGCTTGGGGGTACTATCGTCTCAAGAGACCCAGTACTTC. Protein product: CASSLGVLSSQETQYF.